This T cell receptor (beta chain) was documented in a study of CD8+ T cells in alopecia areata. Study conclusions and caveats: Higher clonality was seen in lesional scalp than in normal scalp, especially in alopecia totalis/universalis.

Lesional scalp punch biopsies and peripheral blood were collected from alopecia areata patients. PBMC-derived CD4+ and CD8+ T cells were sorted. A word on this clone: Antigen: not known.

Germline V gene sequence: CDR1 GTSNPN, CDR2 SVGIG (reference sequence). Losses at the gene ends were 3 bases for V and 10 bases for J; bases not matched to a gene: 4. The CDR3 totals 14 residues. Following extraction, RNA underwent reverse transcription to cDNA, which served as the sequencing template. Produced via immunoSEQ multiplex PCR; TCRdb's table is partial and in-frame only. There are under 300,000 clones in the sample; roughly 69% occur only once, and around 1.2% lies in the top ten. This specimen was CD4+ T cells sorted from blood, taken at week 0. V gene TRBV30 combines with J gene TRBJ1-6, with 12 bases identical to TRBD1. The source of this sequence is a human donor with alopecia areata. The chain's CDR3 is CAWSGTGGHSPLHF. In nucleotides, the CDR3 is TGTGCCTGGAGCGGGACAGGGGGCCACTCACCCCTCCACTTT. The full variable domain, in which reference TRBV30 and TRBJ1-6 provide the parts outside the CDR3, is SQTIHQWPATLVQPVGSPLSLECTVEGTSNPNLYWYRQAAGRGLQLLFYSVGIGQISSEVPQNLSASRPQDRQFILSSKKLLLSDSGFYLCAWSGTGGHSPLHFGNGTRLTVT.